The rows below give T cell receptor beta chains drawn from one sample of a study of T cell responses to AZD1222 COVID-19 vaccine. Measured with immunoSEQ multiplex PCR; TCRdb has only the in-frame clones, and not every one. The table lists 160,000 or so clones, 90% to 95% of them singletons. Sequences were derived from peripheral blood, sampled on day 0 of AZD1222 vaccination. The source is an adult in good health. The CDR3 runs from the conserved cysteine through the conserved F or W. D genes are given only for firm matches. Only some rows state a clone size, as once, few, many or a class for expanded clones.

>TRBJ2-3|TRBD1|TRBV6-2/TRBV6-3|-
CASSYAGGSSDTQYF
TGTGCCAGCAGTTACGCAGGGGGCTCGTCGGATACGCAGTATTTT
>TRBJ2-1|-|TRBV4-3|-
CASSQAGEPYNEQFF
TGCGCCAGCAGCCAAGCGGGGGAACCATACAATGAGCAGTTCTTC
>TRBJ2-1|-|TRBV27|once
CASRPLREYNEQFF
TGTGCCAGCCGCCCCTTACGGGAGTACAATGAGCAGTTCTTC
>TRBJ1-5|TRBD1|TRBV7-9|once
CASRPGTGNQPQHF
TGTGCCAGCAGGCCGGGGACAGGGAATCAGCCCCAGCATTTT
>TRBJ1-2|-|TRBV6-2/TRBV6-3|-
CASSARVHYGYTF
TGTGCCAGCAGCGCCCGGGTACACTATGGCTACACCTTC
>TRBJ2-7|-|TRBV6-5|-
CASGKSFGGYEQYF
TGTGCCAGCGGTAAATCATTCGGGGGCTACGAGCAGTACTTC
>TRBJ2-1|-|TRBV27|-
CASSLTDGYNEQFF
TGTGCCAGCAGTTTAACGGACGGTTACAATGAGCAGTTCTTC
>TRBJ1-2|-|TRBV24-1|-
CATSDPYAGGPSNYGYTF
TGTGCCACCAGTGATCCCTATGCCGGGGGTCCTTCTAACTATGGCTACACCTTC
>TRBJ2-2|-|TRBV19|-
CASSILRSGELFF
TGTGCCAGTAGTATTCTACGGTCCGGGGAGCTGTTTTTT
>TRBJ2-7|-|TRBV6-5|-
CASTWGSSYEQYF
TGTGCCAGCACGTGGGGGAGCTCCTACGAGCAGTACTTC
>TRBJ1-6|TRBD1|TRBV19|-
CASRYGQGNSPLHF
TGTGCCAGTCGATACGGACAGGGCAATTCACCCCTCCACTTT
>TRBJ1-1|-|TRBV9|-
CASSVGVSDTEAFF
TGTGCCAGCAGCGTAGGAGTGAGCGACACTGAAGCTTTCTTT
>TRBJ1-4|-|TRBV5-8|-
CASSPRASNEKLFF
TGTGCCAGCAGCCCCAGGGCGTCTAATGAAAAACTGTTTTTT
>TRBJ1-6|-|TRBV27|-
CVSRFDSFNNSPLHF
TGTGTCAGCAGGTTTGACAGCTTTAATAATTCACCCCTCCACTTT
>TRBJ1-6|-|TRBV19|-
CASSRSGLAAALHF
TGTGCCAGTAGTCGTTCAGGGCTGGCGGCGGCCCTCCACTTT
>TRBJ1-1|-|TRBV5-1|-
CASSLAGGTNTEAFF
TGCGCCAGCAGCTTGGCCGGGGGGACTAACACTGAAGCTTTCTTT
>TRBJ1-1|-|TRBV18|-
CASSPGADTEAFF
TGTGCCAGCTCACCAGGGGCGGACACTGAAGCTTTCTTT
>TRBJ1-2|TRBD1|TRBV5-6|-
CASSPTGGNYGYTF
TGTGCCAGCAGCCCGACAGGGGGAAACTATGGCTACACCTTC
>TRBJ2-1|TRBD2|TRBV7-2|-
CASSLRREGNEQFF
TGTGCCAGCAGCTTACGGCGGGAGGGGAATGAGCAGTTCTTC
>TRBJ1-2|-|TRBV28|-
CASRPPPGRNFNYGYTF
TGTGCCAGCAGACCACCACCAGGCAGGAACTTTAACTATGGCTACACCTTC
>TRBJ1-2|TRBD1|TRBV28|-
CASSLTGEGYGYTF
TGTGCCAGCAGTTTGACAGGGGAAGGCTATGGCTACACCTTC